The sequence of this T cell receptor beta chain was determined in a study of vaccination and CD4 T cells after COVID-19. Specified treatment: approximately nine-day PBMC culture with coronavirus spike peptide pools or control peptides (ViraFEST assay). A word on this clonotype: Antigen unknown.

Cultured CD4+ T cells had their DNA profiled by the Oncomine TCR Beta short-read assay. TCRdb processed the PCR reads anew with MiXCR; each CDR3 protein has one entry. Counted here are about 21,000 distinct CDR3 sequences, approximately 59% occurring once; the ten biggest clones make up 23%. This CDR3 has 19 residues. Germline-derived CDR1 and CDR2 are MNHEY and SMNVEV (reference sequence). V was trimmed by 0 bases and J by 0 bases, leaving 15 bases between them. This TCR derives from a human donor who received a COVID-19 vaccine. The chain has TRBV27 and TRBJ1-6; D unclear. The sequencing here drew on CD4+ T cells from blood, cultured in vitro, taken before SARS-CoV-2 vaccination. CDR3 region: CASSLSPQTMSSYNSPLHF. As DNA, the CDR3 is TGTGCCAGCAGTTTATCCCCACAGACTATGAGCTCCTATAATTCACCCCTCCACTTT.